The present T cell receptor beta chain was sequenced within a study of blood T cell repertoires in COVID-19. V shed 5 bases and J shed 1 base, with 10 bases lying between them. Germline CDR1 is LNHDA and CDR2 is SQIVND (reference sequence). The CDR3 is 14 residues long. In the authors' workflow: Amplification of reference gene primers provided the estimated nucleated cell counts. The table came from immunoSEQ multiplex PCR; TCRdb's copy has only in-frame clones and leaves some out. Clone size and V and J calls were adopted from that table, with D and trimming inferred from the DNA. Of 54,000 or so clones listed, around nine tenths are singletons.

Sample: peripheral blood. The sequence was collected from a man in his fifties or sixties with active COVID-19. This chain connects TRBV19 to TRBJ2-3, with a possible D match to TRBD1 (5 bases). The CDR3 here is CASSVRAGTDTQYF. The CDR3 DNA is TGTGCCAGTAGTGTCAGGGCTGGCACAGATACGCAGTATTTT.